The rows below give T cell receptor beta chains drawn from one sample of a study of blood T cell repertoires in COVID-19. The protocol was immunoSEQ multiplex PCR, while the TCRdb copy is restricted to in-frame clones and leaves out a portion. The top ten clones hold 0.95% to 1.5% of a sample with about 270,000 clones, 70% to 90% of them seen once. Sequencing was done on a sample of PBMCs or T cells enriched from blood (not recorded which). These TCRs come from a woman aged 40 to 50 with acute COVID-19. Both conserved end residues are part of each CDR3. D genes are given only for firm matches. Size tells how often a clone was seen (once, few, many) or the class of an expanded clone, and some rows leave it out.

CDR3nt | CDR3aa | j_gene | abundance | v_gene | d_gene
TGTGCCAGCAGCTCCCGTTTACAACTGGGACATCCTGATGAGCAGTTCTTC | CASSSRLQLGHPDEQFF | TRBJ2-1 | - | TRBV28 | -
TGTGCCAGCAAAGCCTTGCGGGAGGTTTTGGAGACCCAGTACTTC | CASKALREVLETQYF | TRBJ2-5 | - | TRBV7-9 | TRBD2
TGTGCCAGCAGTTTATGGGAGACAGGGCGGGGAGCTGAAGCTTTCTTT | CASSLWETGRGAEAFF | TRBJ1-1 | - | TRBV27 | TRBD1
TGCGCCAGCAGCTTTAGCTCGGGATACCAAGAGACCCAGTACTTC | CASSFSSGYQETQYF | TRBJ2-5 | - | TRBV5-1 | -
TGTGCCAGTAGTAGCACGGACAGGGCCGGTGAAAAACTGTTTTTT | CASSSTDRAGEKLFF | TRBJ1-4 | - | TRBV19 | TRBD1
TGTGCCACCGCACAGGGGGGGAGTGGGGAGCTGTTTTTT | CATAQGGSGELFF | TRBJ2-2 | - | TRBV24-1 | -
TGTGCCAGCAGCCGGTCAGCGGGAGCGGCCTGGGAGACCCAGTACTTC | CASSRSAGAAWETQYF | TRBJ2-5 | once | TRBV7-2 | TRBD2
TGCGCCAGCATTAGGGGGCTTGACACTGAAGCTTTCTTT | CASIRGLDTEAFF | TRBJ1-1 | - | TRBV10-2 | TRBD1
TGTGCCAGCAGTTTGTCACAGCTCAATCAGCCCCAGCATTTT | CASSLSQLNQPQHF | TRBJ1-5 | - | TRBV28 | -
TGTGCCAGCAGTGTCAGGTTCGTGAACACTGAAGCTTTCTTT | CASSVRFVNTEAFF | TRBJ1-1 | - | TRBV2 | -
TGTGCCAGCAGCTTACAACCCCTAGCGGGAGTACCCGGGGAGCTGTTTTTT | CASSLQPLAGVPGELFF | TRBJ2-2 | - | TRBV11-3 | TRBD2
TGCAGCGTCGGAGCCGGGACAGGCAAAAAAGAGACCCAGTACTTC | CSVGAGTGKKETQYF | TRBJ2-5 | - | TRBV29-1 | TRBD1
TGTGCCAGCAGCCCGCAAGTTAGCGGAGATACCGGGGAGCTGTTTTTT | CASSPQVSGDTGELFF | TRBJ2-2 | - | TRBV9 | -
TGTGCCAGCAGGGGGAGCTACGGGAGAGAACAAGAGACCCAGTACTTC | CASRGSYGREQETQYF | TRBJ2-5 | - | TRBV2 | -
TGCGCCAGCAGCCCGGACAGGGCCGATGGCTACACCTTC | CASSPDRADGYTF | TRBJ1-2 | - | TRBV4-1 | TRBD1
TGTGCCAGCAGTTCCGGGGGGGGGACAGGGTATGGCTACACCTTC | CASSSGGGTGYGYTF | TRBJ1-2 | - | TRBV27 | TRBD1
TGCGCCAGCAGCTCGGACAGGGGGCGCCCGAATGAAAAACTGTTTTTT | CASSSDRGRPNEKLFF | TRBJ1-4 | - | TRBV5-1 | TRBD1
TGTGCCAGTTTCCAGGTGGGGAGGACTGAAGCTTTCTTT | CASFQVGRTEAFF | TRBJ1-1 | - | TRBV19 | -
TGTGCCACCAAAAGGGGACAGGGAGATGACTATGGCTACACCTTC | CATKRGQGDDYGYTF | TRBJ1-2 | - | TRBV10-3 | TRBD1
TGTGCCAGCAGCGGGGGACAGCTCAATGAAAAACTGTTTTTT | CASSGGQLNEKLFF | TRBJ1-4 | - | TRBV9 | TRBD1
TGTGCCAGCAGTGGGACCAGGGGACAGCCCCAGCATTTT | CASSGTRGQPQHF | TRBJ1-5 | - | TRBV28 | -
TGTGCCAGCAGCTCGGGGACAACTAATGAAAAACTGTTTTTT | CASSSGTTNEKLFF | TRBJ1-4 | - | TRBV11-2 | -
TGTGCCAGCAGCTTCGGACAATGGGGGCATTCACCCCTCCACTTT | CASSFGQWGHSPLHF | TRBJ1-6 | - | TRBV7-8 | -
TGTGCCAGCAGCGCTCGACTAGCGGGATACAATGAGCAGTTCTTC | CASSARLAGYNEQFF | TRBJ2-1 | - | TRBV7-9 | TRBD2
TGTGCCAGCAGCCTACAGGGTAGCAATCAGCCCCAGCATTTT | CASSLQGSNQPQHF | TRBJ1-5 | - | TRBV7-2 | -
TGTGCCAGCAGCCCTACTAGCGTGGTGGAGACCCAGTACTTC | CASSPTSVVETQYF | TRBJ2-5 | - | TRBV7-2 | TRBD2
TGTGCCAGCCGGGGTTCACCCCTCCACTTT | CASRGSPLHF | TRBJ1-6 | - | TRBV27 | -